The rows below give T cell receptor beta chains drawn from one sample of a study of T cells in Graves' hyperthyroidism and ophthalmopathy. TCRdb reanalysed the multiplex PCR reads using MiXCR and keeps one entry per CDR3 protein. The sample contains about 350,000 distinct CDR3 sequences, over 12% of which appear only once. Sequenced input: blood. These TCRs come from a woman in her sixties with Graves' ophthalmopathy. CDR3s include the opening cysteine and the closing phenylalanine or tryptophan. Each record gives: V gene, D gene, J gene, CDR3 protein. D genes are given only for firm matches.

v_gene: TRBV7-9
d_gene: .
j_gene: TRBJ2-3
CDR3aa: CASSQEALSDTQYF

v_gene: TRBV25-1
d_gene: .
j_gene: TRBJ1-2
CDR3aa: CASSDDQGLNYGYTF

v_gene: TRBV11-3
d_gene: TRBD1
j_gene: TRBJ2-1
CDR3aa: CASSLGQGQGSSYNERFF

v_gene: TRBV12-3/TRBV12-4
d_gene: .
j_gene: TRBJ2-1
CDR3aa: CASSLARWYEQFF

v_gene: TRBV9
d_gene: .
j_gene: TRBJ2-7
CDR3aa: CASSGGKEHEQYF

v_gene: TRBV28
d_gene: .
j_gene: TRBJ1-3
CDR3aa: CASKFPNSGNTIYF

v_gene: TRBV12-5
d_gene: TRBD1
j_gene: TRBJ2-3
CDR3aa: CASGFRQGATDTQYF

v_gene: TRBV5-1
d_gene: TRBD2
j_gene: TRBJ2-5
CDR3aa: CASSFGLAVRETQYF

v_gene: TRBV20-1
d_gene: TRBD2
j_gene: TRBJ2-1
CDR3aa: CSASLAGANEQFF

v_gene: TRBV6-2/TRBV6-3
d_gene: .
j_gene: TRBJ1-6
CDR3aa: CASSYSIQAPSSSPLHF

v_gene: TRBV7-3
d_gene: TRBD2
j_gene: TRBJ2-3
CDR3aa: CASSLTPSRASGMDTQYF

v_gene: TRBV28
d_gene: TRBD1
j_gene: TRBJ1-6
CDR3aa: CASSTPDRNSPLHF

v_gene: TRBV19
d_gene: .
j_gene: TRBJ2-7
CDR3aa: CASSTAGHRFNEQYF

v_gene: TRBV28
d_gene: .
j_gene: TRBJ2-7
CDR3aa: CASSLMSYGSYEQYF

v_gene: TRBV5-6
d_gene: .
j_gene: TRBJ2-3
CDR3aa: CASSLSGYTDTQYF

v_gene: TRBV19
d_gene: .
j_gene: TRBJ2-1
CDR3aa: CASIRSSEAPYNEQFF

v_gene: TRBV29-1
d_gene: TRBD2
j_gene: TRBJ2-5
CDR3aa: CSLAGTSGDQETQYF

v_gene: TRBV29-1
d_gene: .
j_gene: TRBJ2-7
CDR3aa: CSARTNLDEQYF

v_gene: TRBV5-4
d_gene: .
j_gene: TRBJ2-7
CDR3aa: CASSLLVRGAYEQYF

v_gene: TRBV28
d_gene: .
j_gene: TRBJ2-2
CDR3aa: CASSLGGSRRELFF

v_gene: TRBV2
d_gene: TRBD2
j_gene: TRBJ2-3
CDR3aa: CANAAGLARSTDTQYF

v_gene: TRBV20-1
d_gene: TRBD2
j_gene: TRBJ2-4
CDR3aa: CSARGLVGIQYF

v_gene: TRBV7-9
d_gene: .
j_gene: TRBJ2-7
CDR3aa: CASRGGATYEQYF

v_gene: TRBV5-1
d_gene: TRBD1
j_gene: TRBJ1-1
CDR3aa: CASSSRSGGGHLNENTEAFF

v_gene: TRBV28
d_gene: TRBD2
j_gene: TRBJ2-2
CDR3aa: CASLAGGGAGELFF

v_gene: TRBV29-1
d_gene: TRBD1
j_gene: TRBJ2-3
CDR3aa: CSSGQGRSDTQYF

v_gene: TRBV19
d_gene: .
j_gene: TRBJ2-1
CDR3aa: CASSMGRQVGSSYNEQFF

v_gene: TRBV12-3/TRBV12-4
d_gene: TRBD2
j_gene: TRBJ2-3
CDR3aa: CASSPTSGRSTDTQYF

v_gene: TRBV10-3
d_gene: .
j_gene: TRBJ2-7
CDR3aa: CAISERTAYEQYF

v_gene: TRBV3-1
d_gene: TRBD2
j_gene: TRBJ2-7
CDR3aa: CASSQDYGRAYEQYF

v_gene: TRBV20-1
d_gene: .
j_gene: TRBJ2-7
CDR3aa: CSARDENELTSEQYF

v_gene: TRBV7-8
d_gene: TRBD1
j_gene: TRBJ2-3
CDR3aa: CASSFLGQNTDTQYF

v_gene: TRBV19
d_gene: TRBD2
j_gene: TRBJ2-6
CDR3aa: CATHTGGRSGANVLTF

v_gene: TRBV3-1
d_gene: TRBD2
j_gene: TRBJ2-7
CDR3aa: CASGSRLISGRAPYEQYF

v_gene: TRBV5-1
d_gene: .
j_gene: TRBJ2-1
CDR3aa: CASSLGGRDNEQFF

v_gene: TRBV4-1
d_gene: .
j_gene: TRBJ2-7
CDR3aa: CASSPRGGGREQYF

v_gene: TRBV7-8
d_gene: TRBD1
j_gene: TRBJ1-4
CDR3aa: CASSLSGQAAEKLFF